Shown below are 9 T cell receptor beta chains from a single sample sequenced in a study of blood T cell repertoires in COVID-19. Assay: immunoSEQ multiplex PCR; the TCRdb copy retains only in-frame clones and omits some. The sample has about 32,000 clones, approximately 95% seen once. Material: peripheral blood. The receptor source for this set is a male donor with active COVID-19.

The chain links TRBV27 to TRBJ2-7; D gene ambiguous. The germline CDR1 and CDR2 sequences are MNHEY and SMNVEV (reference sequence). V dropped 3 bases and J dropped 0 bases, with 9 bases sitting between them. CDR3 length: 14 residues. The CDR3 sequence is CASSFYASSYEQYF. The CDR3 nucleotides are TGTGCCAGCAGTTTCTACGCGAGCTCCTACGAGCAGTACTTC.

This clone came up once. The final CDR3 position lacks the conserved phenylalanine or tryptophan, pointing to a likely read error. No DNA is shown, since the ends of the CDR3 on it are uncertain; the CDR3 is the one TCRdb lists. The CDR3 spells CASSSGARTVY. This chain uses TRBV11-3 with TRBJ1-1; the table gives TRBD1 as D, unverified against the DNA. CDR1 and CDR2 (germline): SGHNT, YENEEA. Ends included, the CDR3 has 11 residues.

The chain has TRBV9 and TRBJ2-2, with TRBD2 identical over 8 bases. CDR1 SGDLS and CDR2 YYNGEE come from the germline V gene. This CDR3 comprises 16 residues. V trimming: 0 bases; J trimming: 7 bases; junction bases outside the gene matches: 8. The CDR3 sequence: CASSVGGGPASGELFF. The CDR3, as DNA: TGTGCCAGCAGCGTAGGCGGGGGGCCTGCTAGCGGGGAGCTGTTTTTT.

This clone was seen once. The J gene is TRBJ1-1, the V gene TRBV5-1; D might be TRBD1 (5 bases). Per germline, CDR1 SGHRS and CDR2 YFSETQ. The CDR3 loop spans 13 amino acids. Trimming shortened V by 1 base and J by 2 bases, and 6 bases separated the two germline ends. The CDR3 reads CASSLQGNTEAFF. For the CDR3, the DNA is TGCGCCAGCAGCTTGCAGGGTAACACTGAAGCTTTCTTT.

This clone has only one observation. The CDR3 here is CASSGTGGTDTQYF. CDR3 in DNA: TGTGCCAGCAGTGGGACAGGGGGCACAGATACGCAGTATTTT. The genes are TRBV6-4 and TRBJ2-3, with 9 bases identical to TRBD1. The CDR3 covers 14 residues. Germline CDR1 MRHNA, CDR2 SNTAGT. The ends lost 4 bases at V and 1 base at J; junction bases unmatched: 0.

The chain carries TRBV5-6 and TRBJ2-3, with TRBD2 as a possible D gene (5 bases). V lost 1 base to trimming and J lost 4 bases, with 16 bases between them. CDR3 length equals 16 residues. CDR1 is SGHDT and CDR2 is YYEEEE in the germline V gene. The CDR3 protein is CASSLISGYAPDTQYF. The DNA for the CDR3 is TGTGCCAGCAGCTTGATCAGCGGCTACGCACCAGATACGCAGTATTTT.

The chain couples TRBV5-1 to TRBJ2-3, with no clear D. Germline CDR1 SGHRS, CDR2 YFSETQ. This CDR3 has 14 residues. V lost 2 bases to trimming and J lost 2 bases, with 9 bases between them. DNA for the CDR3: TGCGCCAGCAGCTTTGAACAGAACACAGATACGCAGTATTTT. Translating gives CASSFEQNTDTQYF.

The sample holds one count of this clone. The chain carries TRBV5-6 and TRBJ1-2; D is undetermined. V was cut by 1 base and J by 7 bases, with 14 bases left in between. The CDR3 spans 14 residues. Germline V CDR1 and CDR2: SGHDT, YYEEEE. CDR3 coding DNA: TGTGCCAGCAGCTTGCGTCACCCGGACTTTGGCTACACCTTC. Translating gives CASSLRHPDFGYTF. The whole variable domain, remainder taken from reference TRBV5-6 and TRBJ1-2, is DAGVTQSPTHLIKTRGQQVTLRCSPKSGHDTVSWYQQALGQGPQFIFQYYEEEERQRGNFPDRFSGHQFPNYSSELNVNALLLGDSALYLCASSLRHPDFGYTFGSGTRLTVV.

Written as DNA, the CDR3 is TGTGCCAGCCAAGGGGGCACCTATGGCTACACCTTC. Its protein is CASQGGTYGYTF. The chain recombines TRBV3-1 (or the pseudogene TRBV3-2) with TRBJ1-2, with 7 bases fitting TRBD1. The germline V gene encodes CDR1 LGHDT and CDR2 YNNKEL (reference sequence). There are 12 residues in the CDR3. V gave up 8 bases and J gave up 4 bases; unmatched junction bases: 4.